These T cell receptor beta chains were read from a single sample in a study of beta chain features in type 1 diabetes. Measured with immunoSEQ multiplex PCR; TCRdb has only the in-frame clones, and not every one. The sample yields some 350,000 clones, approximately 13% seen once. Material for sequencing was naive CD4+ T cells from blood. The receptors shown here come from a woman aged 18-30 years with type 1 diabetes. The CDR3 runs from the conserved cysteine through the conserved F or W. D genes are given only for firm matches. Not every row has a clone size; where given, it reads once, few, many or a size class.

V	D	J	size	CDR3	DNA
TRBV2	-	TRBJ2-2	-	CASRGAGELFF	TGTGCCAGCAGGGGCGCCGGGGAGCTGTTTTTT
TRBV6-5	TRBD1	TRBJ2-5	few	CASSYRGTVQETQYF	TGTGCCAGCAGTTACCGTGGGACAGTCCAAGAGACCCAGTACTTC
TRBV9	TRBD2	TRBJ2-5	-	CASSPRQVAGETQYF	TGTGCCAGCAGCCCCCGACAGGTAGCGGGGGAGACCCAGTACTTC
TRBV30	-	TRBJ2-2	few	CAWRADSGNTGELFF	TGTGCCTGGAGAGCCGATAGCGGGAACACCGGGGAGCTGTTTTTT
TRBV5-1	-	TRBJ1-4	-	CASSSGRGGEKLFF	TGCGCCAGCAGCTCAGGCCGGGGAGGCGAAAAACTGTTTTTT
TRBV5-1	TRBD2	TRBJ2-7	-	CASSLTLGRGYEQYF	TGCGCCAGCAGCTTAACCCTGGGGAGGGGTTACGAGCAGTACTTC
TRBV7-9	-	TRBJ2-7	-	CASSLEYESGEQYF	TGTGCCAGCAGCTTAGAGTATGAGTCGGGGGAGCAGTACTTC
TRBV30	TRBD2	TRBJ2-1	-	CAWNLGGSYNEQFF	TGTGCCTGGAACCTGGGGGGGTCCTATAATGAGCAGTTCTTC
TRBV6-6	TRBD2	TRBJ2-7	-	CASKTSGSDLSYEQYF	TGTGCCAGCAAGACTAGCGGGAGTGATCTCTCCTACGAGCAGTACTTC
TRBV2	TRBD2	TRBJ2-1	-	CASSEGGRASNEQFF	TGTGCCAGCAGTGAAGGCGGGAGGGCCTCCAATGAGCAGTTCTTC
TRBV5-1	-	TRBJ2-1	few	CASNERTNYNEQFF	TGCGCCAGCAACGAGCGGACCAACTACAATGAGCAGTTCTTC
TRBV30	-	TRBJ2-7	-	CAWTSRGISYEQYF	TGTGCCTGGACCTCAAGGGGGATCTCCTACGAGCAGTACTTC